The 32 T cell receptor beta chains listed next were all sequenced from one sample in a study of T-cell reconstitution after alpha-beta-depleted transplantation in children. Unique molecular identifiers were used in preparing the TCRbeta library. One entry per CDR3 protein results from TCRdb running MiXCR on the PCR reads. The sample shows 900,000 or so distinct CDR3 sequences, approximately 15% of them seen only once. Sequences were derived from PBMCs, mostly from graft donor cells, sampled 360 days after TCRalphabeta/CD19-depleted stem cell transplant. Receptor source: a male patient younger than 18 who had a stem cell transplant for acute lymphoblastic leukemia, so the T cells may come from the graft donor.

This clonotype was detected only a few times. V and J are TRBV5-1 and TRBJ1-2; a weak D match, TRBD1 (6 bases). Trimming took 7 bases from V and 2 from J, leaving 9 bases between them. The germline gives CDR1 SGHRS, CDR2 YFSETQ. This CDR3 is built from 12 residues. CDR3 amino acids: CASYGQNYGYTF. CDR3 bases: TGCGCCAGCTACGGACAGAACTATGGCTACACCTTC. Together with reference TRBV5-1 and TRBJ1-2, the CDR3 gives the full variable domain: KAGVTQTPRYLIKTRGQQVTLSCSPISGHRSVSWYQQTPGQGLQFLFEYFSETQRNKGNFPGRFSGRQFSNSRSEMNVSTLELGDSALYLCASYGQNYGYTFGSGTRLTVV.

The rearrangement uses TRBV5-1 and TRBJ2-7, with D unresolved. The CDR3 is 12 amino acids. Per germline, CDR1 SGHRS and CDR2 YFSETQ. Trimming removed 3 bases at V and 9 bases at J, with 13 bases between. CDR3 sequence (DNA): TGCGCCAGCAGCTCCTCAACCCCCGGGCAGTACTTC. Amino acid sequence: CASSSSTPGQYF.

This clonotype was seen a few times. The chain is built from TRBV7-2 and TRBJ2-3; 13 nucleotides agree with TRBD2. The CDR3 is 17 amino acids. V shed 3 bases and J 4 bases; nucleotides not matched to a gene: 7. In germline, CDR1 is SGHTA, CDR2 FQGNSA. This chain's CDR3 is CASSFGLAGALADTQYF. The CDR3 bases are TGTGCCAGCAGCTTTGGACTAGCGGGAGCCCTGGCAGATACGCAGTATTTT.

Only a few counts were recorded for this clonotype. The chain recombines TRBV10-3 with TRBJ2-7, with D unclear. Germline values: CDR1 ENHRY, CDR2 SYGVKD. Trimming pared 4 bases from V and 2 bases from J, leaving 9 bases between. The CDR3 is 13 residues long. CDR3 sequence reads: CAISAQDTYEQYF. CDR3 DNA: TGTGCCATCAGTGCGCAGGATACCTACGAGCAGTACTTC.

The chain recombines TRBV5-1 with TRBJ2-7, with 7 bases lining up with TRBD1. CDR1 and CDR2 (germline): SGHRS, YFSETQ. The CDR3 consists of 13 residues. V lost 7 bases to trimming and J lost 2 bases; unmatched junction nucleotides: 6. In nucleotides, the CDR3 is TGCGCCAGCGGAAGACAGGGAGCCTACGAGCAGTACTTC. Amino acid sequence: CASGRQGAYEQYF.

This clonotype has only a few counts. This rearrangement joins TRBV7-3 to TRBJ2-1; 7 positions agree with TRBD2. V lost 1 base, J lost 4 bases, and 7 bases stayed unmatched. The germline V gene has CDR1 SGHTA and CDR2 FQGTGA. CDR3 length: 16 residues. Here the CDR3 DNA reads TGTGCCAGCAGCTTAAGCGGCGGGAGTATTTACAATGAGCAGTTCTTC. Translating gives CASSLSGGSIYNEQFF.

This clonotype was seen a few times. The V call is TRBV13, the J call TRBJ2-5; the match to TRBD2 covers 8 bases. Germline-derived CDR1 and CDR2 are PRHDT and FYEKMQ (reference sequence). V was clipped by 0 bases and J by 5 bases; unmatched bases: 5. This CDR3 spans 15 amino acids. DNA for the CDR3: TGTGCCAGCAGCTTAGGGGCAGCGGGAGCGGAGACCCAGTACTTC. It codes for CASSLGAAGAETQYF.

In its sample, this clonotype was seen many times. The chain has TRBV5-1 and TRBJ2-2; 7 nucleotides agree with TRBD1. This CDR3 has 15 amino acids. V was pared by 4 bases and J by 7 bases, with 10 bases of the junction left unmatched. In germline, CDR1 is SGHRS, CDR2 YFSETQ. CDR3 DNA: TGCGCCAGCAGCATTCGACAGGGCAGTGACGGGGAGCTGTTTTTT. This gives the protein CASSIRQGSDGELFF.

This clonotype showed up just a few times. This chain links TRBV5-1 with TRBJ2-1, with D uncertain. The germline gives CDR1 SGHRS, CDR2 YFSETQ. CDR3 size: 12 residues. Trimming took off 4 bases at V and 9 bases at J, with 11 bases between the two ends. Here the CDR3 DNA reads TGCGCCAGCAGCCGGCTAGTATCTGAGCAGTTCTTC. Its protein is CASSRLVSEQFF.

This clonotype showed up just once. The V call is TRBV27, the J call TRBJ2-7; D might be TRBD1 (6 bases). The CDR3 totals 15 residues. Looked up from germline, CDR1 is MNHEY and CDR2 is SMNVEV (reference sequence). Trimming took 5 bases from V and 9 from J, leaving 23 bases between them. The DNA of the CDR3 is TGTGCCAGCAGTCTGAGTTCGGGACACCTTGTGGGGCAGTACTTC. It translates to CASSLSSGHLVGQYF.

The V gene is TRBV29-1, the J gene TRBJ1-1; D unclear. This CDR3 has 13 amino acids. Trimming shortened V by 3 bases and J by 1 base, and 9 bases separated the two germline ends. Germline CDR1 reads SQVTM; CDR2 reads ANQGSEA. The CDR3 DNA follows: TGCAGCGTTGAGGCACCCCCGAACACTGAAGCTTTCTTT. Translated: CSVEAPPNTEAFF.

This clonotype has just a few counts. The CDR3 sequence: CSAGPTYNEQFF. The DNA of the CDR3 is TGCAGTGCCGGACCAACTTACAATGAGCAGTTCTTC. V usage is TRBV20-1 and J usage is TRBJ2-1, with no clear D. This CDR3 has 12 residues. CDR1 DFQATT and CDR2 SNEGSKA come from the germline V gene (reference sequence). Trimming took 6 bases from V and 4 from J, leaving 10 bases between them.

This clonotype was picked up a small number of times. The chain uses TRBV14 and TRBJ2-1, with 7 bases lining up with TRBD2. CDR3 length: 19 amino acids. The V segment lost 0 bases and the J segment 2 bases; nucleotides outside the gene matches: 13. Germline V CDR1 and CDR2: SGHDN, FVKESK. The CDR3 DNA sequence: TGTGCCAGCAGCCAAGATTGGGAGGGGAACAGTTTGGCCTACAATGAGCAGTTCTTC. Amino acids: CASSQDWEGNSLAYNEQFF.

This clonotype was counted a few times. This sequence joins TRBV4-1 and TRBJ2-3; 8 nucleotides match TRBD2. The CDR3 covers 17 residues. Germline V gives CDR1 MGHRA, CDR2 YSYEKL. V lost 3 bases, J lost 1 base, and 9 bases stayed unmatched. This chain's CDR3 is CASSQGSTSAGTDTQYF. Here the CDR3 DNA reads TGCGCCAGCAGCCAGGGTTCGACTAGCGCGGGCACAGATACGCAGTATTTT.

V and J are TRBV6-5 and TRBJ1-1, with D perhaps matching TRBD1 (6 bases). The CDR3 is 17 amino acids. Germline V gene data show CDR1 as MNHEY and CDR2 as SVGAGI. The V gene lost 2 bases and the J gene lost 0 bases, with 16 bases spanning the gap. The CDR3 nucleotides read TGTGCCAGCAGTTACCGGGGGCTAGGGGACATGAACACTGAAGCTTTCTTT. It translates to CASSYRGLGDMNTEAFF.

This chain links TRBV7-7 with TRBJ2-1, with TRBD1 identical over 9 bases. Germline values: CDR1 SSHAT, CDR2 FNYEAQ (reference sequence). J was trimmed by 8 bases and V by 2 bases; bases with no gene match: 13. The CDR3 spans 17 residues. CDR3 sequence reads: CASSLFPGQGDVDEQFF. DNA for the CDR3: TGTGCCAGCAGCTTATTTCCGGGACAGGGAGATGTAGATGAGCAGTTCTTC.

This clonotype was recorded many times. The V gene is TRBV4-1, the J gene TRBJ2-3; maybe TRBD2 (6 bases). Germline V gives CDR1 MGHRA, CDR2 YSYEKL. The CDR3 covers 15 residues. V was trimmed by 1 base and J by 1 base, leaving 9 bases between them. The CDR3 DNA reads TGCGCCAGCAGCCAAGGTGAGCGGGGCACAGATACGCAGTATTTT. Protein: CASSQGERGTDTQYF.

This clonotype has only a few counts. The chain links TRBV29-1 to TRBJ2-7; tentatively, D is TRBD2 (5 bases). The CDR3 totals 14 residues. In germline, CDR1 is SQVTM, CDR2 ANQGSEA. Trimming stripped 6 bases from V and 3 bases from J, with 18 bases between. The CDR3 loop reads CSVKIGVEGYEQYF. CDR3 DNA sequence: TGCAGCGTGAAGATCGGGGTGGAAGGCTACGAGCAGTACTTC.

This clonotype has just a few counts. V gene TRBV20-1 combines with J gene TRBJ1-4; D call uncertain. Germline CDR1 is DFQATT and CDR2 is SNEGSKA (reference sequence). The ends were cut back, 6 bases at V and 11 bases at J, with 13 bases in the middle. The CDR3 spans 11 residues. Here the CDR3 DNA reads TGCAGTGCGGAGTTTGCCTCCAAACTGTTTTTT. It translates to CSAEFASKLFF.

As regards this clonotype: A much larger clone sits a single nucleotide away, making a read error possible. J is TRBJ2-7 and V is TRBV5-5; the D is unclear. The CDR3 sequence is 14 residues long. Germline loops: CDR1 SGHKS, CDR2 YYEKEE (reference sequence). The germline V and J ends were trimmed by 4 bases and 4 bases, with 15 bases remaining between them. CDR3 amino acids: CASSMLTLLYEQYF. CDR3 nucleotides: TGTGCCAGCAGCATGCTGACTCTCCTGTACGAGCAGTACTTC.

This clonotype was counted only a few times. The chain recombines TRBV7-2 with TRBJ2-7; D not certain. This CDR3 is built from 17 residues. Germline CDR1 and CDR2: SGHTA and FQGNSA. V lost 7 bases, J lost 1 base, and 23 bases lay in between. The CDR3 DNA reads as TGTGCCAGCATCCCGGCGCCCTACCCCCGGGTTTCCTACGAGCAGTACTTC. Amino acid sequence: CASIPAPYPRVSYEQYF.

There are many counts of this clonotype. The genes are TRBV12-3 or TRBV12-4 and TRBJ2-7; D not certain. The CDR3 contains 13 residues. The ends were cut back, 2 bases at V and 6 bases at J, with 11 bases in the middle. CDR3 DNA: TGTGCCAGCAGTTTAAAAATAGAAGGCGAGCAGTACTTC. Translating gives CASSLKIEGEQYF.

In its sample, this clonotype was seen a few times. The chain's CDR3 is CASSYQAGPNTGELFF. CDR3 sequence (DNA): TGCGCCAGCAGCTATCAAGCGGGACCGAACACCGGGGAGCTGTTTTTT. The chain uses TRBV5-1 and TRBJ2-2; TRBD2 matches at 7 bases. Germline V gives CDR1 SGHRS, CDR2 YFSETQ. With 3 bases clipped from V and 0 bases from J, the junction kept 5 bases outside the gene matches. This CDR3 spans 16 amino acids.

This clonotype was picked up a small number of times. The V gene is TRBV7-3, the J gene TRBJ2-2; D is unclear. V was pared by 5 bases and J by 5 bases, with 15 bases between. The CDR3 has 15 amino acids. Per the germline V gene, CDR1 is SGHTA and CDR2 is FQGTGA. The CDR3 protein is CASSPLPDWTGELFF. The CDR3 DNA reads as TGTGCCAGCAGCCCCCTCCCTGACTGGACCGGGGAGCTGTTTTTT.

The chain joins TRBV5-6 to TRBJ2-3, with 8 bases that match TRBD2. This CDR3 spans 17 amino acids. Trimming at V came to 1 base and at J to 3 bases, leaving 10 bases not matched to a gene. Germline V CDR1 and CDR2: SGHDT, YYEEEE. The CDR3 is CASSLWGGGRKTDTQYF. The CDR3 bases are TGTGCCAGCAGCTTGTGGGGCGGCGGGAGGAAGACAGATACGCAGTATTTT.

The chain recombines TRBV20-1 with TRBJ2-7; 7 bases align to TRBD2. The CDR3 covers 12 residues. Germline assignment: CDR1 DFQATT and CDR2 SNEGSKA (reference sequence). V trimming: 3 bases; J trimming: 3 bases; junction bases outside the gene matches: 2. Here the CDR3 DNA reads TGCAGTGCTAGCGGGACTATCTACGAGCAGTACTTC. Residues: CSASGTIYEQYF.

CDR3 amino acids: CSAFFMVGDQPQHF. For the CDR3, the DNA is TGCAGTGCTTTCTTTATGGTCGGGGATCAGCCCCAGCATTTT. The chain links TRBV20-1 to TRBJ1-5, with D unresolved. The CDR3 sequence is 14 residues long. Germline-derived CDR1 and CDR2 are DFQATT and SNEGSKA (reference sequence). V lost 5 bases to trimming and J lost 5 bases, with 16 bases between them.

As DNA, the CDR3 is TGTGCCAGCACCCCTTGGGACTCTTCCGAGCAGTACTTC. Translation gives CASTPWDSSEQYF. The chain uses TRBV27 and TRBJ2-7; D perhaps matches TRBD2 (6 bases). The CDR3 has 13 amino acids. The germline gives CDR1 MNHEY, CDR2 SMNVEV (reference sequence). Trimming pared 7 bases from V and 6 bases from J, leaving 16 bases between.

In its sample, this clonotype was seen many times. The gene calls are TRBV21-1 and TRBJ2-7; TRBD2, the table's D call, lacks a check against the DNA. TRBV21-1 is classified as a pseudogene. CDR3 length: 17 residues. In nucleotides, the CDR3 is TGTGCCAGCAGCAAAGCCTGTGGGACTAGCGGGACGTACGAGCAGTACTTC. It translates to CASSKACGTSGTYEQYF.

This clonotype was picked up many times. V usage is TRBV29-1 and J usage is TRBJ2-6; D assignment may be TRBD1 or TRBD2 (5 bases each). This CDR3 is built from 15 residues. The V gene's germline CDR1 is SQVTM and CDR2 ANQGSEA. Trimming pared 6 bases from V and 0 bases from J, leaving 12 bases between. CDR3 sequence (DNA): TGCAGCGTCCGGGACCGAACCTCTGGGGCCAACGTCCTGACTTTC. Protein: CSVRDRTSGANVLTF.

This clonotype has only a few counts. J is TRBJ2-7 and V is TRBV4-1, with 8 nucleotides matching TRBD2. CDR3 length equals 16 residues. The V gene end was trimmed by 6 bases and the J gene end by 3 bases; junction bases not matched to a gene: 13. Germline-derived CDR1 and CDR2 are MGHRA and YSYEKL. The CDR3 region has the DNA TGCGCCAGCAGTCCAAACGGGATAGCGGGAATCTACGAGCAGTACTTC. Protein product: CASSPNGIAGIYEQYF.

V usage is TRBV5-1 and J usage is TRBJ2-1; perhaps TRBD2 as D (6 bases). V gave up 4 bases and J gave up 6 bases, with 20 bases separating them. Germline loops: CDR1 SGHRS, CDR2 YFSETQ. CDR3 length: 16 amino acids. The CDR3 coding sequence is TGCGCCAGCAGCCAAATGCCGGCGGGAACGTTCAATGAGCAGTTCTTC. Translation gives CASSQMPAGTFNEQFF.